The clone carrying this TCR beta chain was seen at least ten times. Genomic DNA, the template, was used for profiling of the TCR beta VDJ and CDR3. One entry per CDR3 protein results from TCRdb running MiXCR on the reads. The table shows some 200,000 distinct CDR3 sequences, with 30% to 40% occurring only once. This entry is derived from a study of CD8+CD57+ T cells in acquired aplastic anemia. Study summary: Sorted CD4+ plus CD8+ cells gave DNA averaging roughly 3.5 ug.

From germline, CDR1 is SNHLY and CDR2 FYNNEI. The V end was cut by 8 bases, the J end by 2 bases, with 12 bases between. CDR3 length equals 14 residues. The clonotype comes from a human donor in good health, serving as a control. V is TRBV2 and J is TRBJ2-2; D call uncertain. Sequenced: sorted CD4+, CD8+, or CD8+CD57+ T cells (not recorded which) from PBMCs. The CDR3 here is CASGGDSNTGELFF. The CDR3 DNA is TGTGCCAGCGGTGGTGACTCTAACACCGGGGAGCTGTTTTTT.